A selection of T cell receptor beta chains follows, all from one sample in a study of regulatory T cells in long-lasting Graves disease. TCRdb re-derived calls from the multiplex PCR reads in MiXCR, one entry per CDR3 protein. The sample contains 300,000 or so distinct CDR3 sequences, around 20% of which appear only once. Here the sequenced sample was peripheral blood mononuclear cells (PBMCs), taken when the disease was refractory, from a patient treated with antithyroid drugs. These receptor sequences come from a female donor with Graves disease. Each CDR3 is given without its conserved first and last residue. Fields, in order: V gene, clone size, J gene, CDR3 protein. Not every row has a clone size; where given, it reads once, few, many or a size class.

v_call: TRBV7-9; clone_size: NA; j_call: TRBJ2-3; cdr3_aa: AGAGTSGSLAQY
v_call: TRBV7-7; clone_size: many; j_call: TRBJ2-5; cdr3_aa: ASSEEGGRGTQY
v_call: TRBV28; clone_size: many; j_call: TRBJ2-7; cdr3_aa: ASRLTGTGGIGQY
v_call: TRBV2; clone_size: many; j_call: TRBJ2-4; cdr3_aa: ASKLRGYSGRGKVNIQY
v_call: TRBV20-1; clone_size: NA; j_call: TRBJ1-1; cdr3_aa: SARGRNTEAF
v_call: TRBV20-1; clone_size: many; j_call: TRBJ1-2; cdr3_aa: SAKTGWGYGYT
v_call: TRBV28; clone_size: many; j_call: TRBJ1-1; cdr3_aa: ASSPPLSRGGEAF
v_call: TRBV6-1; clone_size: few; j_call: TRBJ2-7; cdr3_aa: ASSALRDYLYEQY
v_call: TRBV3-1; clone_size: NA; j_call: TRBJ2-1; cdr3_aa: ASSPRGSNNEQF
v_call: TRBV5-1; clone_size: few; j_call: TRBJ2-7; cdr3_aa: ASSFQQVHEQY
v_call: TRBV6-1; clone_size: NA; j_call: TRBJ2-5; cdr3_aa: ASMDLSARGTQY
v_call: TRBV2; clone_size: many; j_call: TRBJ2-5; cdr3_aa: ASVGGGLETQY
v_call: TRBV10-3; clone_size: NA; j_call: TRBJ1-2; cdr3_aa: AIGRPGQNYGYT
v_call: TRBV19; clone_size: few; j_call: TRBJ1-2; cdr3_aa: ASSAGAGQRGYGYT
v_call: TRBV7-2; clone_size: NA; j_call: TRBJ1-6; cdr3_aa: ASSLKGLGLTGNPYNSPLH
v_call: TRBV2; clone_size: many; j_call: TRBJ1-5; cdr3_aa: ASSGVGQEQPQH
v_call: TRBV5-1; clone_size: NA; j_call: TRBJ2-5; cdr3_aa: ASSEDRGDPETQY
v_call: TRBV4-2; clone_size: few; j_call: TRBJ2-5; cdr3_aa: ASSQGLLAGTGETQY
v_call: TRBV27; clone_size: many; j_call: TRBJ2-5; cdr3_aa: ASLQETQY
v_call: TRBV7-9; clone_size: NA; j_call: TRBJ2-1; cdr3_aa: ASSLDRWNEQF
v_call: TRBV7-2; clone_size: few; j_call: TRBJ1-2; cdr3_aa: ASSLNIVAYGYT
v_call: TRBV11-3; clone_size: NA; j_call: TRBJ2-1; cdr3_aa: ASSSGGGTYNEQF
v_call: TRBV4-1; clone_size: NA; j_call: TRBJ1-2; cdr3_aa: ASSQGPLGGLGYT